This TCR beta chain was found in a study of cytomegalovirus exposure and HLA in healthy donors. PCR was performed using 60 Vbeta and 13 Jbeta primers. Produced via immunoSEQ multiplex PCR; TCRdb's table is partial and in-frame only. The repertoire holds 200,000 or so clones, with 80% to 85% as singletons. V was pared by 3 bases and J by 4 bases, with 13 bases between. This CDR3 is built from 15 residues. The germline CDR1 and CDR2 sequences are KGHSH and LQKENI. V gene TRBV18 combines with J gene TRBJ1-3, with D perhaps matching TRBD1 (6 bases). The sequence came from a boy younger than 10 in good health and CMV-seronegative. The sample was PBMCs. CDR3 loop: CASSPGGQRGNTIYF. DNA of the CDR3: TGTGCCAGCTCACCCGGCGGACAGAGAGGAAACACCATATATTTT.